The 5 T cell receptor beta chains given below trace back to one sample, sequenced in a study of blood T cell repertoires in COVID-19. Sequencing used immunoSEQ multiplex PCR; TCRdb keeps in-frame clones, though not all of them. There are about 32,000 clones in the sample; roughly 93% occur only once, and around 0.92% lies in the top ten. The sample taken for sequencing was peripheral blood. These receptors were taken from a male donor with active COVID-19.

This clone was counted a few times. J is TRBJ1-2 and V is TRBV6-5, with D possibly matching TRBD1 (6 bases). From germline, CDR1 is MNHEY and CDR2 SVGAGI. V lost 8 bases and J 0 bases, leaving 10 bases between the germline ends. The length of the CDR3 is 13 residues. CDR3 DNA sequence: TGTGCCAGCCCGGGACAAGCTAACTATGGCTACACCTTC. Translated, it gives CASPGQANYGYTF.

The V gene is TRBV15, the J gene TRBJ2-3, with TRBD1 matching 9 bases. Germline CDR1 LNHNV, CDR2 YYDKDF (reference sequence). CDR3 length: 15 residues. The V segment lost 3 bases and the J segment 1 base; nucleotides outside the gene matches: 2. The chain's CDR3 is CATSSRDRGTDTQYF. CDR3 DNA: TGTGCCACCAGCAGCCGGGACAGGGGCACAGATACGCAGTATTTT.

V is TRBV7-2 and J is TRBJ2-5, with D tentatively TRBD2 (6 bases). CDR3 length: 16 amino acids. V was clipped by 5 bases and J by 6 bases, with 22 bases between them. Germline CDR1 SGHTA, CDR2 FQGNSA. CDR3 coding DNA: TGTGCCAGCAGCCATTCCGGAGGCGGGGTTGAAAAGACCCAGTACTTC. Its translation: CASSHSGGGVEKTQYF.

The chain employs TRBV6-5 and TRBJ1-2, with 9 positions matching TRBD1. V lost 6 bases, J lost 4 bases, and 6 bases stayed unmatched. CDR1 and CDR2 (germline): MNHEY, SVGAGI. This CDR3 is 14 amino acids long. Written as DNA, the CDR3 is TGTGCCAGCAGCGACAGGGGGATGGTCTATGGCTACACCTTC. This translates into CASSDRGMVYGYTF.

This clone was observed once. The junction and the germline gene differ at one end; a read error may be behind it. The chain couples TRBV11-1 to TRBJ1-2; 7 bases agree with TRBD1. Germline CDR1 and CDR2: SGHAT and FQDESV (reference sequence). The length of the CDR3 is 12 residues. This chain's CDR3 is CASSIGTAGKAF. In DNA form, the CDR3 reads TGTGCCAGCAGCATTGGGACAGCAGGAAAAGCCTTC.